This T cell receptor (beta chain) originates from a study of identical twins. Findings and caveats of the study: Out-of-frame beta sequences exhibited a weaker degree of excess twin sharing. Reduced insertions were recorded for abundant cord blood beta clonotypes, with no such pattern in memory repertoires.

TCRdb independently ran MiXCR on the 5' RACE reads; one entry per CDR3 protein. The sample comprises over 550,000 distinct CDR3 sequences, under 8.5% of which are singletons, and 1.6% rests with the top ten. Healthy Caucasians were all of the donors. This clonotype was seen repeatedly, ten times or more. Its antigen is not known. Trimming left V 2 bases short and J 0 bases short, with 8 bases between. The CDR3 has 14 residues. The sample was also linked to a second study, of yellow fever vaccine responses in identical twins.

The sequencing input was PBMCs. The J gene is TRBJ2-7, the V gene TRBV12-3 or TRBV12-4, with D uncertain. The receptor was isolated from a woman in her late teens or twenties in good health. This CDR3 is CASSLSQISYEQYF. The CDR3 region has the DNA TGTGCCAGCAGTTTATCTCAGATCTCCTACGAGCAGTACTTC.